This T cell receptor beta chain came from a study of PD-L1 blockade in urothelial cancer. About the study: In the patient group, about 85% of the roughly 30 were males with bladder-origin urothelial cancer. Between 0 and 3 chemotherapy regimens preceded treatment for each patient.

In each PCR, synthetic TCR analog templates were spiked in. The assay was immunoSEQ multiplex PCR, and TCRdb's table has in-frame clones only and misses some. The top ten hold 3.1% of the sample, which has about 29,000 clones, about 90% seen once. V shed 3 bases and J 9 bases; nucleotides not matched to a gene: 7. This CDR3 has 15 residues. Germline CDR1 LNHDA, CDR2 SQIVND (reference sequence). The receptor was derived from a man in his forties or fifties with urothelial cancer. J is TRBJ2-1 and V is TRBV19, with 11 bases matching TRBD2. The starting material was PBMCs, obtained around atezolizumab (anti-PD-L1) treatment. As DNA, the CDR3 is TGTGCCAGTAGTATCCTAGCGGGAGGAGTCGGTGAGCAGTTCTTC. Amino acid sequence: CASSILAGGVGEQFF.